The 32 T cell receptor beta chains listed next were all sequenced from one sample in a study of cytomegalovirus exposure and HLA in healthy donors. The PCR had 60 Vbeta and 13 Jbeta primers. This table comes from immunoSEQ multiplex PCR, and its TCRdb copy is limited to in-frame clones, with some not included. The repertoire includes fewer than 300,000 clones, 80% to 90% of them detected once, and 3% to 4% sits in the top ten. Sequencing was carried out using PBMCs. Receptors were obtained from a man between 35 and 55 years old in good health and CMV-seropositive.

The chain recombines TRBV5-6 with TRBJ2-5; 7 nucleotides align to TRBD2. The CDR3 spans 14 residues. V shed 2 bases and J 5 bases; nucleotides not matched to a gene: 6. Per germline, CDR1 SGHDT and CDR2 YYEEEE. The CDR3 sequence: CASSFGLAEETQYF. The CDR3 DNA reads as TGTGCCAGCAGCTTCGGTCTAGCGGAGGAGACCCAGTACTTC.

The chain joins TRBV25-1 to TRBJ1-2, with 7 bases identical to TRBD1. The CDR3 is made up of 16 amino acids. Per germline, CDR1 MGHDK and CDR2 SYGVNS. Unmatched junction bases numbered 13, after V lost 5 bases and J lost 4 bases. The CDR3 nucleotides read TGTGCCAGCAGTCAAGGGACAGCCACTCTGATCTATGGCTACACCTTC. Its protein product is CASSQGTATLIYGYTF.

The J gene is TRBJ2-2, the V gene TRBV28, with TRBD1 matching 7 bases. The CDR3 consists of 14 residues. J gave up 1 base and V 6 bases, and 2 bases lay outside the gene matches. CDR1 is MDHEN, CDR2 SYDVKM, per germline. This chain's CDR3 is CASSWDRNTGELFF. The CDR3 DNA is TGTGCCAGCAGCTGGGACAGGAACACCGGGGAGCTGTTTTTT.

This clone has a single count. The genes are TRBV19 and TRBJ1-1; TRBD1 might be the D (6 bases). Germline V gene data show CDR1 as LNHDA and CDR2 as SQIVND (reference sequence). CDR3 length equals 12 residues. V was pared by 4 bases and J by 5 bases, with 8 bases between. The CDR3 spells CASSRGGTEAFF. The CDR3 coding sequence is TGTGCCAGTAGTAGAGGGGGAACTGAAGCTTTCTTT.

This clone appeared once. Other DNA sequences in the same sample also yield this CDR3. V and J are TRBV4-1 and TRBJ2-5, with D maybe TRBD2 (5 bases). V gave up 0 bases and J gave up 5 bases, with 10 bases separating them. CDR3 length: 14 residues. Germline lookup yields CDR1 MGHRA and CDR2 YSYEKL. The CDR3 region has the DNA TGCGCCAGCAGCCAAGATCGGGGTGAGGAGACCCAGTACTTC. Its translation: CASSQDRGEETQYF.

This clone was seen just once. The chain joins TRBV5-1 to TRBJ1-2; 9 bases are a match to TRBD1. CDR1 and CDR2 from the germline V gene are SGHRS and YFSETQ. The CDR3 has 15 amino acids. The ends lost 5 bases at V and 1 base at J; junction bases unmatched: 6. This chain's CDR3 is CASRTGGQINYGYTF. CDR3 sequence (DNA): TGCGCCAGCAGAACAGGGGGCCAGATTAACTATGGCTACACCTTC.

The chain has TRBV7-3 and TRBJ1-6, with D unresolved. Germline CDR1 reads SGHTA; CDR2 reads FQGTGA. The V end was cut by 5 bases, the J end by 7 bases, with 9 bases between. CDR3 length equals 13 residues. CDR3 nucleotide sequence: TGTGCCAGCAGCCCCGGAGTCAATTCACCCCTCCACTTT. Translation: CASSPGVNSPLHF.

The DNA for the CDR3 is TGTGCCAGCAGCCGTAGCGGGATGATCACAGATACGCAGTATTTT. It codes for CASSRSGMITDTQYF. V usage is TRBV7-2 and J usage is TRBJ2-3; TRBD2 aligns across 8 bases. V lost 5 bases to trimming and J lost 2 bases; unmatched junction nucleotides: 6. This CDR3 is 15 amino acids long. CDR1 and CDR2 (germline): SGHTA, FQGNSA.

The rearrangement joins TRBV7-8 to TRBJ2-5; 7 bases align to TRBD2. The CDR3 runs to 16 residues. The germline gives CDR1 SGHVS, CDR2 FQNEAQ. Trimming at V came to 1 base and at J to 7 bases, leaving 12 bases not matched to a gene. This CDR3 reads CASSLVDIRSGGTQYF. The CDR3 region has the DNA TGTGCCAGCAGCTTAGTCGATATCCGCTCGGGGGGGACCCAGTACTTC.

The chain uses TRBV7-2 and TRBJ2-2, with D possibly matching TRBD1 (5 bases). V gave up 2 bases and J gave up 5 bases, with 12 bases separating them. Germline V gene lookup returns CDR1 SGHTA and CDR2 FQGNSA. CDR3 size: 15 residues. CDR3 sequence: CASSLKSGRTGELFF. In DNA form, the CDR3 reads TGTGCCAGCAGCTTAAAATCAGGGCGGACCGGGGAGCTGTTTTTT.

The chain has TRBV19 and TRBJ2-7; D possibly corresponds to TRBD2 (6 bases). Germline CDR1 and CDR2: LNHDA and SQIVND (reference sequence). This CDR3 spans 14 amino acids. V lost 2 bases, J lost 2 bases, and 10 bases lay in between. This chain's CDR3 is CASSISGGPYEQYF. DNA for the CDR3: TGTGCCAGTAGTATATCTGGAGGGCCCTACGAGCAGTACTTC.

The V and J genes are TRBV30 and TRBJ2-3, with D possibly matching TRBD2 (5 bases). CDR1 and CDR2 (germline): GTSNPN, SVGIG (reference sequence). V shed 7 bases and J shed 2 bases, with 10 bases lying between them. The CDR3 loop spans 12 amino acids. The CDR3 reads CASDGDTDTQYF. For the CDR3, the DNA is TGTGCCTCGGACGGGGACACAGATACGCAGTATTTT.

The chain combines TRBV9 with TRBJ2-5; TRBD1 matches 11 bases. The CDR3 is 17 residues long. V trimming: 3 bases; J trimming: 1 base; junction bases outside the gene matches: 8. Germline values: CDR1 SGDLS, CDR2 YYNGEE. Written as DNA, the CDR3 is TGTGCCAGCAGCGAGTTCGGACAGGGGGCCTTCCAAGAGACCCAGTACTTC. It encodes CASSEFGQGAFQETQYF.

This chain connects TRBV2 to TRBJ2-3; TRBD2 agrees at 11 bases. CDR1 is SNHLY, CDR2 FYNNEI, per germline. With 6 bases clipped from V and 5 bases from J, the junction kept 10 bases outside the gene matches. The CDR3 runs to 16 residues. The CDR3 region has the DNA TGTGCCAGCAGCGACCTTAGCGGGAGGGCCGGAGATACGCAGTATTTT. Encoded protein: CASSDLSGRAGDTQYF.

This clone was found once. This sequence joins TRBV4-2 and TRBJ2-3; 12 bases align to TRBD2. The germline V gene has CDR1 LGHNA and CDR2 YNFKEQ. This CDR3 has 16 residues. With 1 base clipped from V and 3 bases from J, the junction kept 2 bases outside the gene matches. CDR3 protein: CASSQGLAGATDTQYF. The DNA for the CDR3 is TGTGCCAGCAGCCAAGGACTAGCGGGAGCGACAGATACGCAGTATTTT.

J is TRBJ2-7 and V is TRBV19, with 7 bases identical to TRBD2. Germline loops: CDR1 LNHDA, CDR2 SQIVND (reference sequence). The CDR3 has 14 residues. With V trimmed by 3 bases and J by 4 bases, 6 bases remained unmatched. The CDR3 region is CASSMGGSGYEQYF. CDR3 nucleotides: TGTGCCAGTAGTATGGGCGGGAGTGGTTACGAGCAGTACTTC.

This chain joins TRBV15 and TRBJ2-1, with D maybe TRBD2 (6 bases). Looked up from germline, CDR1 is LNHNV and CDR2 is YYDKDF (reference sequence). This CDR3 is built from 17 residues. V was cut by 1 base and J by 0 bases, with 13 bases left in between. In DNA form, the CDR3 reads TGTGCCACCAGCAGAGGCGGGGCTATCCCCTCCTACAATGAGCAGTTCTTC. It translates to CATSRGGAIPSYNEQFF.

This clone showed up just a few times. This rearrangement joins TRBV9 to TRBJ1-1, with D unclear. This CDR3 is built from 13 residues. V was pared by 0 bases and J by 1 base, with 4 bases between. The germline V gene has CDR1 SGDLS and CDR2 YYNGEE. This CDR3 is CASSVVANTEAFF. CDR3 nucleotide sequence: TGTGCCAGCAGCGTAGTGGCGAACACTGAAGCTTTCTTT.

The chain carries TRBV6-1 and TRBJ2-1; weak D call: TRBD1 (5 bases). The CDR3 has 15 amino acids. CDR1 and CDR2 from the germline V gene are MNHNS and SASEGT. The germline V and J ends were trimmed by 6 bases and 2 bases, with 14 bases remaining between them. The CDR3 DNA reads TGTGCCAGCAGACCAGCAGGGCACCCCTACAATGAGCAGTTCTTC. This sequence encodes CASRPAGHPYNEQFF.

J is TRBJ2-7 and V is TRBV30; 9 nucleotides line up with TRBD2. After removal of 0 bases from V and 3 bases from J, the junction contained 12 bases not matched to a gene. In germline, CDR1 is GTSNPN, CDR2 SVGIG (reference sequence). This CDR3 is built from 17 residues. The CDR3 reads CAWSVSHGLAGYYEQYF. DNA of the CDR3: TGTGCCTGGAGTGTAAGCCACGGGCTAGCGGGGTACTACGAGCAGTACTTC.

This clone was found once. This CDR3 is also generated by other DNA sequences in the sample. This sequence joins TRBV28 and TRBJ2-1; D is uncertain. V was shortened by 6 bases and J by 4 bases, with 4 bases between the two germline ends. The CDR3 has 11 amino acids. Germline V lookup: CDR1 MDHEN, CDR2 SYDVKM. DNA of the CDR3: TGTGCCAGCAGCCCTTACAATGAGCAGTTCTTC. This codes for CASSPYNEQFF.

The chain couples TRBV6-5 to TRBJ1-1, with D possibly matching TRBD1 (6 bases). V lost 2 bases and J 3 bases, leaving 13 bases between the germline ends. The CDR3 totals 15 residues. Germline V CDR1 and CDR2: MNHEY, SVGAGI. The CDR3 nucleotides read TGTGCCAGCAGTTACACCCGGGGGGCGGACACTGAAGCTTTCTTT. This translates into CASSYTRGADTEAFF.

V is TRBV4-1 and J is TRBJ1-2; 8 positions agree with TRBD1. From germline, CDR1 is MGHRA and CDR2 YSYEKL. V was clipped by 0 bases and J by 2 bases; unmatched bases: 8. The CDR3 sequence is 17 residues long. DNA of the CDR3: TGCGCCAGCAGCCAAGATCAACCAGGGGGCGGAAACTATGGCTACACCTTC. Encoded protein: CASSQDQPGGGNYGYTF.

This chain links TRBV4-1 with TRBJ1-2; D not resolved. CDR1 MGHRA and CDR2 YSYEKL come from the germline V gene. This CDR3 has 17 amino acids. V dropped 1 base and J dropped 4 bases, with 19 bases sitting between them. The DNA for the CDR3 is TGCGCCAGCAGCCAAGTGATGCAACAGCAGTCATCCTATGGCTACACCTTC. It specifies CASSQVMQQQSSYGYTF.

This chain joins TRBV7-3 and TRBJ2-5; D is unclear. From germline, CDR1 is SGHTA and CDR2 FQGTGA. V shed 2 bases and J shed 3 bases, with 7 bases lying between them. The CDR3 consists of 13 residues. CDR3 protein: CASSLLREETQYF. The CDR3 DNA follows: TGTGCCAGCAGCTTACTCCGGGAAGAGACCCAGTACTTC.

This clone was seen just once. The gene calls are TRBV4-1 and TRBJ2-1; 12 nucleotides match TRBD2. This CDR3 region has 17 residues. J gave up 5 bases and V 6 bases, and 11 bases lay outside the gene matches. CDR1 is MGHRA and CDR2 is YSYEKL in the germline V gene. The CDR3 region has the DNA TGCGCCAGCAGACCCCTAGCGGGAGGGCGTATGAACAATGAGCAGTTCTTC. Its protein is CASRPLAGGRMNNEQFF.

V usage is TRBV14 and J usage is TRBJ1-2, with 7 bases fitting TRBD1. This CDR3 is built from 14 residues. Losses at the gene ends were 3 bases for V and 1 base for J; bases not matched to a gene: 2. Germline CDR1 reads SGHDN; CDR2 reads FVKESK. The CDR3 nucleotides read TGTGCCAGCAGCCACTCAGGGGGTAACTATGGCTACACCTTC. The encoded protein is CASSHSGGNYGYTF.

This chain joins TRBV28 and TRBJ2-7; D is perhaps TRBD2 (6 bases). The length of the CDR3 is 17 residues. V was cut by 5 bases and J by 2 bases, with 22 bases left in between. CDR1 MDHEN and CDR2 SYDVKM come from the germline V gene. The CDR3 protein is CASSHIISGTAAYEQYF. DNA for the CDR3: TGTGCCAGCAGTCACATTATCTCCGGGACTGCCGCCTACGAGCAGTACTTC.

This clone showed up just a few times. The rearrangement uses TRBV6-1 and TRBJ2-7; TRBD1 aligns across 7 bases. J lost 1 base, V lost 8 bases, and 2 bases had no gene match. CDR3 length equals 12 residues. Per the germline V gene, CDR1 is MNHNS and CDR2 is SASEGT. CDR3 region: CASRDSSYEQYF. CDR3 nucleotides: TGTGCCAGCCGGGACAGTTCCTACGAGCAGTACTTC.

The chain combines TRBV7-9 with TRBJ2-7, with D perhaps TRBD2 (6 bases). Between the trimmed V and J ends, which lost 5 bases and 3 bases, there was a span of 11 bases. The CDR3 has 13 amino acids. Germline V gene lookup returns CDR1 SEHNR and CDR2 FQNEAQ (reference sequence). Here the CDR3 reads CASSLSEGYEQYF. CDR3 bases: TGTGCCAGCAGCCTCTCGGAGGGCTACGAGCAGTACTTC.

V is TRBV7-2 and J is TRBJ2-2; D gene uncertain. There are 15 residues in the CDR3. V was trimmed by 4 bases and J by 1 base, leaving 10 bases between them. The germline gives CDR1 SGHTA, CDR2 FQGNSA. The CDR3 spells CASSSSRVNTGELFF. The CDR3 DNA reads as TGTGCCAGCAGCTCCTCCCGAGTGAACACCGGGGAGCTGTTTTTT.

The chain carries TRBV27 and TRBJ2-1; TRBD2 matches 16 bases. Germline V gene data show CDR1 as MNHEY and CDR2 as SMNVEV (reference sequence). The CDR3 is 18 amino acids. The V and J ends lost 4 bases and 8 bases, in that order; junction bases with no gene match: 11. CDR3 nucleotide sequence: TGTGCCAGCAGTTCGAATCCGGGACTAGCGGGAGGGCGGGATGAGCAGTTCTTC. Protein product: CASSSNPGLAGGRDEQFF.